A single sample gave rise to the 27 T cell receptor beta chains below, sequenced in a study of cytomegalovirus exposure and HLA in healthy donors. In the PCR, 60 Vbeta and 13 Jbeta primers were used. TCRdb's table, derived via immunoSEQ multiplex PCR, lists solely in-frame clones and lacks some. This table has approximately 170,000 clones, over 75% appearing once. Material for sequencing was PBMCs. The receptors were gathered from a female donor in good health and CMV-seronegative.

This chain connects TRBV21-1 to TRBJ2-1; the table names TRBD1, a call not compared with the DNA. TRBV21-1 constitutes a pseudogene. This CDR3 is 18 amino acids long. Written as DNA, the CDR3 is TGTGCCAGCAGCAGAGACAGGGGGAACTACCTCTCCTACAATGAGCAGTTCTTC. It encodes CASSRDRGNYLSYNEQFF.

This clone was recorded a few times. This sequence joins TRBV28 and TRBJ2-3; D is uncertain. The CDR3 contains 13 residues. With 3 bases removed from V and 5 bases from J, the gap between germline ends came to 9 bases. Germline CDR1 reads MDHEN; CDR2 reads SYDVKM. The CDR3 sequence is CASSFEFQDTQYF. The DNA of the CDR3 is TGTGCCAGCAGTTTCGAGTTTCAAGATACGCAGTATTTT.

This clone has more than one count but fewer than ten. The V and J genes are TRBV27 and TRBJ2-1, with a weak D call TRBD2 (6 bases). CDR3 size: 13 residues. V was cut by 3 bases and J by 4 bases, with 7 bases left in between. The germline V gene encodes CDR1 MNHEY and CDR2 SMNVEV (reference sequence). CDR3 nucleotide sequence: TGTGCCAGCAGTTTTCGGGAGTACAATGAGCAGTTCTTC. Translation gives CASSFREYNEQFF.

This clone was recorded once. V usage is TRBV11-2 and J usage is TRBJ2-5; perhaps TRBD2 as D (5 bases). From germline, CDR1 is SGHAT and CDR2 FQNNGV. There are 14 residues in the CDR3. V was shortened by 0 bases and J by 4 bases, with 9 bases between the two germline ends. CDR3 DNA sequence: TGTGCCAGCAGCTTAGAAATAGGGAGAGAGACCCAGTACTTC. It specifies CASSLEIGRETQYF.

CDR3 coding DNA: TGTGCCAGCTCGGGACAGGCGGAAAATCAGCCCCAGCATTTT. Translating gives CASSGQAENQPQHF. The rearrangement uses TRBV19 and TRBJ1-5; 8 bases are a match to TRBD1. This CDR3 contains 14 residues. V lost 9 bases and J lost 4; bases outside the gene matches: 8. From germline, CDR1 is LNHDA and CDR2 SQIVND (reference sequence).

The chain couples TRBV5-1 to TRBJ2-7; 10 positions agree with TRBD1. The CDR3 runs 16 residues. Germline loops: CDR1 SGHRS, CDR2 YFSETQ. The V gene end was trimmed by 0 bases and the J gene end by 5 bases; junction bases not matched to a gene: 8. CDR3 in DNA: TGCGCCAGCAGCTTGGGTGGGACAGGGGTAAACGACGAGCAGTACTTC. Protein: CASSLGGTGVNDEQYF.

In this sample, this clone turned up once. The chain couples TRBV14 to TRBJ2-5; a possible D gene is TRBD1 (5 bases). The germline V and J ends were trimmed by 3 bases and 5 bases, with 16 bases remaining between them. Per the germline V gene, CDR1 is SGHDN and CDR2 is FVKESK. The CDR3 has 15 residues. The chain's CDR3 is CASSHHYPGWETQYF. The DNA of the CDR3 is TGTGCCAGCAGCCACCACTACCCAGGGTGGGAGACCCAGTACTTC.

The V gene is TRBV7-9, the J gene TRBJ2-5; maybe TRBD2 (6 bases). With 5 bases removed from V and 0 bases from J, the gap between germline ends came to 19 bases. Per germline, CDR1 SEHNR and CDR2 FQNEAQ (reference sequence). The CDR3 totals 17 residues. The CDR3 nucleotides are TGTGCCAGCAGCGGGGGGTGGGGTTCGCCCCACCAAGAGACCCAGTACTTC. Amino acid sequence: CASSGGWGSPHQETQYF.

V is TRBV28 and J is TRBJ1-6, with 7 bases identical to TRBD1. CDR3 length equals 15 residues. V lost 8 bases, J lost 4 bases, and 8 bases stayed unmatched. CDR1 MDHEN and CDR2 SYDVKM come from the germline V gene. CDR3 loop: CASAGTEAYNSPLHF. The DNA of the CDR3 is TGTGCCAGCGCCGGGACAGAGGCTTATAATTCACCCCTCCACTTT.

J is TRBJ1-3 and V is TRBV7-7; 7 nucleotides match TRBD1. The CDR3 contains 15 residues. V gave up 4 bases and J gave up 4 bases; unmatched junction bases: 7. Germline values: CDR1 SSHAT, CDR2 FNYEAQ (reference sequence). In nucleotides, the CDR3 is TGTGCCAGCAGCTCTAACAGGGGCGCCGGAAACACCATATATTTT. This translates into CASSSNRGAGNTIYF.

The J gene is TRBJ2-7, the V gene TRBV19; D gene ambiguous. The V end lost 5 bases, the J end lost 1 base, and 15 bases lay between the germline ends. Germline V gene lookup returns CDR1 LNHDA and CDR2 SQIVND (reference sequence). The length of the CDR3 is 15 residues. The CDR3 DNA sequence: TGTGCCAGTAGTCTAAGTAGAGGTTCTTCCTACGAGCAGTACTTC. Its protein is CASSLSRGSSYEQYF.

In this sample, this clone turned up a few times. The chain has TRBV9 and TRBJ1-6; TRBD1 matches at 7 bases. The CDR3 has 14 residues. Germline lookup yields CDR1 SGDLS and CDR2 YYNGEE. Trimming took 3 bases from V and 7 from J; bases not matched to a gene: 4. The CDR3 region has the DNA TGTGCCAGCAGCGGACAGACAGGGAATTCACCCCTCCACTTT. Translation: CASSGQTGNSPLHF.

The chain links TRBV14 to TRBJ1-1, with D perhaps matching TRBD1 (6 bases). V was trimmed by 5 bases and J by 3 bases, leaving 13 bases between them. This CDR3 is built from 14 residues. Per the germline V gene, CDR1 is SGHDN and CDR2 is FVKESK. CDR3 protein: CASSAWGRDTEAFF. CDR3 nucleotide sequence: TGTGCCAGCAGCGCATGGGGGCGGGACACTGAAGCTTTCTTT.

The V and J genes are TRBV13 and TRBJ2-1; 8 nucleotides line up with TRBD2. This CDR3 contains 16 residues. V lost 5 bases to trimming and J lost 8 bases; unmatched junction nucleotides: 14. From germline, CDR1 is PRHDT and CDR2 FYEKMQ (reference sequence). The CDR3 loop reads CASSGAVAGGEDEQFF. CDR3 DNA sequence: TGTGCCAGCAGCGGCGCGGTGGCGGGAGGAGAAGATGAGCAGTTCTTC.

The chain uses TRBV20-1 and TRBJ1-5; possible D gene TRBD1, 5 bases. The length of the CDR3 is 11 residues. V lost 7 bases and J lost 3, with 7 bases in between. In germline, CDR1 is DFQATT, CDR2 SNEGSKA (reference sequence). The CDR3 loop reads CSGGHNQPQHF. The CDR3 nucleotides read TGCAGTGGAGGACACAATCAGCCCCAGCATTTT.

This clone was observed a handful of times. The rearrangement links TRBV5-6 to TRBJ1-1; D gene unclear. This CDR3 spans 13 amino acids. The V and J ends lost 4 bases and 4 bases respectively, with 11 bases between them. Germline-derived CDR1 and CDR2 are SGHDT and YYEEEE. CDR3: CASSPEAGTEAFF. CDR3 bases: TGTGCCAGCAGCCCGGAGGCTGGCACTGAAGCTTTCTTT.

In the case of this clone: This CDR3 is also generated by other DNA sequences in the sample. V usage is TRBV19 and J usage is TRBJ1-2; TRBD1 agrees at 8 bases. From germline, CDR1 is LNHDA and CDR2 SQIVND (reference sequence). Trimming took 4 bases from V and 4 from J; bases not matched to a gene: 2. The CDR3 consists of 13 residues. CDR3 residues: CASSRDRGYGYTF. The DNA of the CDR3 is TGTGCCAGTAGTAGAGACAGGGGCTATGGCTACACCTTC.

As to this clone: Other DNA sequences in this specimen translate into the identical CDR3. The chain employs TRBV6-4 and TRBJ2-3; 9 bases map to TRBD1. Germline loops: CDR1 MRHNA, CDR2 SNTAGT. This CDR3 has 14 amino acids. V gave up 4 bases and J gave up 1 base; unmatched junction bases: 0. The CDR3 sequence: CASSGTGGTDTQYF. DNA for the CDR3: TGTGCCAGCAGTGGGACAGGGGGCACAGATACGCAGTATTTT.

This clone turned up a few times. V gene TRBV28 combines with J gene TRBJ2-7, with a possible D match to TRBD2 (6 bases). CDR3 length equals 14 residues. With 3 bases removed from V and 0 bases from J, the gap between germline ends came to 9 bases. Germline V lookup: CDR1 MDHEN, CDR2 SYDVKM. In DNA, the CDR3 is TGTGCCAGCAGTTTTGCGGGGTACTCCTACGAGCAGTACTTC. Residues: CASSFAGYSYEQYF.

The chain joins TRBV28 to TRBJ2-6; 7 nucleotides agree with TRBD1. V was clipped by 4 bases and J by 1 base; unmatched bases: 1. There are 15 residues in the CDR3. Looked up from germline, CDR1 is MDHEN and CDR2 is SYDVKM. The DNA for the CDR3 is TGTGCCAGCAGTTACAGGGGTTCTGGGGCCAACGTCCTGACTTTC. This translates into CASSYRGSGANVLTF.

This clone appeared once. The CDR3 coding sequence is TGTGCCAGCAGCGTAAATACAGGGCCGAACACTGAAGCTTTCTTT. Its translation: CASSVNTGPNTEAFF. This chain connects TRBV9 to TRBJ1-1; perhaps TRBD1 as D (6 bases). The length of the CDR3 is 15 residues. Germline CDR1 is SGDLS and CDR2 is YYNGEE. The V end was cut by 1 base, the J end by 1 base, with 11 bases between.

J is TRBJ2-1 and V is TRBV5-1, with D maybe TRBD2 (6 bases). V lost 1 base, J lost 8 bases, and 10 bases lay in between. Germline CDR1 and CDR2: SGHRS and YFSETQ. The CDR3 totals 13 residues. CDR3 coding DNA: TGCGCCAGCAGCTTGCAGGGACTTGATGAGCAGTTCTTC. Translated, it gives CASSLQGLDEQFF. The full variable domain, its missing parts supplied by reference TRBV5-1 and TRBJ2-1, is KAGVTQTPRYLIKTRGQQVTLSCSPISGHRSVSWYQQTPGQGLQFLFEYFSETQRNKGNFPGRFSGRQFSNSRSEMNVSTLELGDSALYLCASSLQGLDEQFFGPGTRLTVL.

This clone was observed a handful of times. V usage is TRBV2 and J usage is TRBJ1-6; D remains unclear. Between the trimmed V and J ends, which lost 2 bases and 7 bases, there was a span of 6 bases. Germline lookup yields CDR1 SNHLY and CDR2 FYNNEI. The CDR3 has 13 amino acids. DNA of the CDR3: TGTGCCAGCAGTGAATTAGCCAATTCACCCCTCCACTTT. It codes for CASSELANSPLHF.

The J gene is TRBJ2-7, the V gene TRBV27; 7 nucleotides agree with TRBD1. Trimming removed 8 bases from V and 1 base from J; junction bases left unmatched: 5. The CDR3 is made up of 13 amino acids. Germline CDR1 reads MNHEY; CDR2 reads SMNVEV (reference sequence). Here the CDR3 DNA reads TGTGCCAGCGGAAACAGGGGTTCCTACGAGCAGTACTTC. Its protein product is CASGNRGSYEQYF.

The chain is built from TRBV9 and TRBJ2-1; a possible D gene is TRBD2 (7 bases). Germline loops: CDR1 SGDLS, CDR2 YYNGEE. The V and J ends lost 2 bases and 5 bases respectively, with 11 bases between them. This CDR3 region has 14 residues. CDR3 DNA sequence: TGTGCCAGCAGCGTCGGGGGGCCCAACAATGAGCAGTTCTTC. Residues: CASSVGGPNNEQFF.

This chain uses TRBV27 with TRBJ1-4; D possibly corresponds to TRBD1 (5 bases). The V gene's germline CDR1 is MNHEY and CDR2 SMNVEV (reference sequence). The V gene lost 4 bases and the J gene lost 0 bases, with 15 bases spanning the gap. This CDR3 region has 17 residues. The DNA for the CDR3 is TGTGCCAGCAGTTCAATACTTCGACAGTCAACTAATGAAAAACTGTTTTTT. It specifies CASSSILRQSTNEKLFF.

The chain joins TRBV7-9 to TRBJ2-5, with D uncertain. CDR3 size: 17 residues. Germline V gives CDR1 SEHNR, CDR2 FQNEAQ (reference sequence). V lost 4 bases and J 2 bases, leaving 20 bases between the germline ends. The DNA for the CDR3 is TGTGCCAGCAGCTCCATTGATCCCGACAATTATCAAGAGACCCAGTACTTC. Translation gives CASSSIDPDNYQETQYF.